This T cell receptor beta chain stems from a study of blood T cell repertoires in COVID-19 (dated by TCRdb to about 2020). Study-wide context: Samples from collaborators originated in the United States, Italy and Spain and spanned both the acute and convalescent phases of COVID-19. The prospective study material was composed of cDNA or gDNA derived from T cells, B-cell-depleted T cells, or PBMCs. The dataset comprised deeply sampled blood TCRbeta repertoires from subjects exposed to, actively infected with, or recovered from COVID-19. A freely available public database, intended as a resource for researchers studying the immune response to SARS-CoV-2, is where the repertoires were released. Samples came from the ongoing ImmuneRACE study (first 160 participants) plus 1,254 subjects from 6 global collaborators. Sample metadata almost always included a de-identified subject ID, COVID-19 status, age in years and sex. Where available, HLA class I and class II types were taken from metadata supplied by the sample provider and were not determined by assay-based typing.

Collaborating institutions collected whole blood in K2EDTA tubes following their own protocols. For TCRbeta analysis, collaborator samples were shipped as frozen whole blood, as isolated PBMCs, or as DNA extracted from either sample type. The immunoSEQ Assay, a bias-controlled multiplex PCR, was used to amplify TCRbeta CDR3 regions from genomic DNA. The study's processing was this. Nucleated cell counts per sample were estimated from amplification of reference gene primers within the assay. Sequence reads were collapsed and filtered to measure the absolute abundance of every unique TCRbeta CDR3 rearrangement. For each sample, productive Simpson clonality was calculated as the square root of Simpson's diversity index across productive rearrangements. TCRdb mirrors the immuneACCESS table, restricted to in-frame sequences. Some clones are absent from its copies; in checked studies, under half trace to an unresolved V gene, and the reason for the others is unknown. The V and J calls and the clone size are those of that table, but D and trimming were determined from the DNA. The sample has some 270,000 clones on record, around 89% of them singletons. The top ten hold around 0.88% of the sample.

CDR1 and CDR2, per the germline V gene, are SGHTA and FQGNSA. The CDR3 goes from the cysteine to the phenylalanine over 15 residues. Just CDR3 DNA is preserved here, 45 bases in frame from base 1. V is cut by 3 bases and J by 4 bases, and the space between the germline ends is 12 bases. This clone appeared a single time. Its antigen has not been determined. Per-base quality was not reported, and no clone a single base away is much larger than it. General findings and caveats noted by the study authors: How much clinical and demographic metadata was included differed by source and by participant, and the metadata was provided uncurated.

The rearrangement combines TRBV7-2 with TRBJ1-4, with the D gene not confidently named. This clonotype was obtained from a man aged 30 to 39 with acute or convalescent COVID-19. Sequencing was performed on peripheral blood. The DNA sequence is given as TGTGCCAGCAGCTTCGGGGTACGAGATAATGAAAAACTGTTTTTT. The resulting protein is CASSFGVRDNEKLFF.